These 19 T cell receptor beta chains were all obtained from the same sample, sequenced in a study of CD8+ T cells in alopecia areata. Investigators isolated RNA and reverse transcribed it into cDNA to act as the sequencing template. Using immunoSEQ multiplex PCR, the repertoire was profiled, and TCRdb retains in-frame clones only, with some absent. The repertoire holds 160,000 or so clones, with 65% to 75% as singletons. Sequenced material: CD8+ T cells sorted from blood, taken at week 0. The receptors were sampled from a human donor with alopecia areata.

In DNA form, the CDR3 reads TGTGCCAGCAACCGATCGTACAATGAGCAGTTCTTC. It specifies CASNRSYNEQFF. The V call is TRBV27, the J call TRBJ2-1; unclear D gene. The V end lost 7 bases, the J end lost 4 bases, and 8 bases lay between the germline ends. The CDR3 length is 12 residues. Germline V gene lookup returns CDR1 MNHEY and CDR2 SMNVEV (reference sequence).

The V gene is TRBV5-1, the J gene TRBJ2-5; D is possibly TRBD1 (6 bases). V shed 3 bases and J shed 4 bases, with 19 bases lying between them. The CDR3 consists of 16 residues. The germline V gene has CDR1 SGHRS and CDR2 YFSETQ. The CDR3 protein is CASSSLPGEYRETQYF. In DNA, the CDR3 is TGCGCCAGCAGCTCCTTACCAGGGGAGTATCGAGAGACCCAGTACTTC. The whole variable domain, filled in from reference TRBV5-1 and TRBJ2-5, reads KAGVTQTPRYLIKTRGQQVTLSCSPISGHRSVSWYQQTPGQGLQFLFEYFSETQRNKGNFPGRFSGRQFSNSRSEMNVSTLELGDSALYLCASSSLPGEYRETQYFGPGTRLLVL.

This clone has only a few counts. V and J are TRBV10-3 and TRBJ1-1; maybe TRBD1 (6 bases). This CDR3 comprises 15 residues. Germline assignment: CDR1 ENHRY and CDR2 SYGVKD. With 2 bases removed from V and 0 bases from J, the gap between germline ends came to 10 bases. CDR3 sequence: CAISETGQLNTEAFF. The CDR3 bases are TGTGCCATCAGTGAGACTGGACAGTTGAACACTGAAGCTTTCTTT.

The rearrangement links TRBV30 to TRBJ1-4; D is unresolved. CDR3 size: 17 residues. Trimming took 0 bases from V and 5 from J, leaving 19 bases between them. Germline V gene sequence: CDR1 GTSNPN, CDR2 SVGIG (reference sequence). CDR3 coding DNA: TGTGCCTGGAGTGTAAACCCCTGGGCAGCCGAAAATGAAAAACTGTTTTTT. Translation: CAWSVNPWAAENEKLFF.

V usage is TRBV11-2 and J usage is TRBJ2-7; TRBD2 matches 12 bases. The ends lost 5 bases at V and 4 bases at J; junction bases unmatched: 3. Germline lookup yields CDR1 SGHAT and CDR2 FQNNGV. This CDR3 has 14 amino acids. Here the CDR3 DNA reads TGTGCCAGCAGCCGGACTAGCGGGGATTACGAGCAGTACTTC. Amino acid sequence: CASSRTSGDYEQYF. The whole variable domain, remainder taken from reference TRBV11-2 and TRBJ2-7, is EAGVAQSPRYKIIEKRQSVAFWCNPISGHATLYWYQQILGQGPKLLIQFQNNGVVDDSQLPKDRFSAERLKGVDSTLKIQPAKLEDSAVYLCASSRTSGDYEQYFGPGTRLTVT.

The J gene is TRBJ2-1, the V gene TRBV2; TRBD2 matches 10 bases. Germline loops: CDR1 SNHLY, CDR2 FYNNEI. CDR3 length: 16 residues. V lost 10 bases, J lost 6 bases, and 15 bases stayed unmatched. The CDR3 DNA follows: TGTGCCAACACAACTCCGGAGCGGGGGGGGCTCAATGAGCAGTTCTTC. As protein: CANTTPERGGLNEQFF.

The chain recombines TRBV5-1 with TRBJ1-6; D gene uncertain. The germline gives CDR1 SGHRS, CDR2 YFSETQ. CDR3 length: 14 amino acids. Trimming took off 1 base at V and 4 bases at J, with 6 bases between the two ends. The CDR3 sequence: CASSLTVYNSPLHF. CDR3 coding DNA: TGCGCCAGCAGCTTGACGGTATATAATTCACCCCTCCACTTT.

This clone came up a few times. This chain joins TRBV7-9 and TRBJ2-7, with a weak D call TRBD1 (6 bases). The CDR3 contains 14 residues. Trimming took off 4 bases at V and 0 bases at J, with 10 bases between the two ends. The germline gives CDR1 SEHNR, CDR2 FQNEAQ (reference sequence). CDR3 nucleotides: TGTGCCAGCAGCTCGACAGGATTCTCCTACGAGCAGTACTTC. Its protein is CASSSTGFSYEQYF.

In DNA form, the CDR3 reads TGTGCCAGCAGTTACTCAACAGGGGGTCAGGGTGAGCAGTTCTTC. Protein sequence: CASSYSTGGQGEQFF. This chain connects TRBV6-5 to TRBJ2-1, with TRBD1 identical over 8 bases. There are 15 residues in the CDR3. CDR1 is MNHEY and CDR2 is SVGAGI in the germline V gene. The ends lost 0 bases at V and 9 bases at J; junction bases unmatched: 7.

This clone appeared a few times. This chain's CDR3 is CSVAGEKAKNIQYF. In DNA form, the CDR3 reads TGCAGCGTTGCAGGGGAGAAAGCCAAAAACATTCAGTACTTC. The chain recombines TRBV29-1 with TRBJ2-4; a weak D match, TRBD1 (6 bases). Deletions cut 4 bases from V and 0 bases from J, with 10 bases between. Germline CDR1 reads SQVTM; CDR2 reads ANQGSEA. The CDR3 has 14 amino acids.

The CDR3 protein is CSVTGQGSGQPQHF. CDR3 DNA: TGCAGCGTTACGGGACAGGGGTCAGGTCAGCCCCAGCATTTT. This chain links TRBV29-1 with TRBJ1-5; 10 nucleotides align to TRBD1. This CDR3 has 14 residues. V dropped 5 bases and J dropped 6; count of bases not matched to a gene: 7. Germline V gene data show CDR1 as SQVTM and CDR2 as ANQGSEA.

DNA for the CDR3: TGTGCCAGCAGTAAGACAGGGGCTAAAAATCAGCCCCAGCATTTT. This encodes CASSKTGAKNQPQHF. The genes are TRBV27 and TRBJ1-5; 8 positions match TRBD1. The germline CDR1 and CDR2 sequences are MNHEY and SMNVEV (reference sequence). V dropped 5 bases and J dropped 4; count of bases not matched to a gene: 7. This CDR3 contains 15 residues.

The chain joins TRBV30 to TRBJ2-7; D is possibly TRBD1 (6 bases). Germline V gene data show CDR1 as GTSNPN and CDR2 as SVGIG (reference sequence). The CDR3 is 15 residues long. V was shortened by 3 bases and J by 4 bases, with 19 bases between the two germline ends. CDR3 bases: TGTGCCTGGAGGGTGACGGGGACACGTCCTTACGAGCAGTACTTC. Translated, it gives CAWRVTGTRPYEQYF.

A remark on this clone: A junction boundary mismatches the germline segment, possibly from a read error. The rearrangement uses TRBV15 and TRBJ2-5; perhaps TRBD2 as D (6 bases). In germline, CDR1 is LNHNV, CDR2 YYDKDF (reference sequence). The CDR3 sequence is 17 residues long. This CDR3 is CATGRESGVPTLETQYF. As DNA, the CDR3 is TGTGCCACCGGCAGAGAGTCGGGGGTTCCGACCTTGGAGACCCAGTACTTC. The full variable domain, rest sourced from reference TRBV15 and TRBJ2-5, is DAMVIQNPRYQVTQFGKPVTLSCSQTLNHNVMYWYQQKSSQAPKLLFHYYDKDFNNEADTPDNFQSRRPNTSFCFLDIRSPGLGDTAMYLCATGRESGVPTLETQYFGPGTRLLVL.

The chain is built from TRBV25-1 and TRBJ2-2; D not resolved. From germline, CDR1 is MGHDK and CDR2 SYGVNS. The V gene lost 2 bases and the J gene lost 5 bases, with 12 bases spanning the gap. CDR3 length equals 15 residues. In DNA, the CDR3 is TGTGCCAGCAGTGAAGCTGGGTGGGGTACCGGGGAGCTGTTTTTT. Its protein product is CASSEAGWGTGELFF. Full variable domain (outside the CDR3, taken from reference TRBV25-1 and TRBJ2-2): EADIYQTPRYLVIGTGKKITLECSQTMGHDKMYWYQQDPGMELHLIHYSYGVNSTEKGDLSSESTVSRIRTEHFPLTLESARPSHTSQYLCASSEAGWGTGELFFGEGSRLTVL.

V is TRBV7-3 and J is TRBJ2-3; D is unclear. The germline V and J ends were trimmed by 5 bases and 2 bases, with 5 bases remaining between them. This CDR3 has 12 amino acids. Per the germline V gene, CDR1 is SGHTA and CDR2 is FQGTGA. CDR3 sequence (DNA): TGTGCCAGCAGCGGTAACACAGATACGCAGTATTTT. Its translation: CASSGNTDTQYF. The entire variable domain, with the rest obtained from reference TRBV7-3 and TRBJ2-3, is as follows: GAGVSQTPSNKVTEKGKYVELRCDPISGHTALYWYRQSLGQGPEFLIYFQGTGAADDSGLPNDRFFAVRPEGSVSTLKIQRTERGDSAVYLCASSGNTDTQYFGPGTRLTVL.

The rearrangement uses TRBV4-1 and TRBJ2-1, with D unclear. CDR3 size: 13 residues. Germline V gene sequence: CDR1 MGHRA, CDR2 YSYEKL. Trimming pared 3 bases from V and 6 bases from J, leaving 9 bases between. For the CDR3, the DNA is TGCGCCAGCAGCCATCTCTGGGGCAATGAGCAGTTCTTC. Encoded protein: CASSHLWGNEQFF.

J is TRBJ2-7 and V is TRBV5-1; D possibly corresponds to TRBD1 (6 bases). V dropped 0 bases and J dropped 7 bases, with 11 bases sitting between them. The germline gives CDR1 SGHRS, CDR2 YFSETQ. CDR3 length: 13 residues. As DNA, the CDR3 is TGCGCCAGCAGCTTGGGGCAGGGGTGGGAGCAGTACTTC. This codes for CASSLGQGWEQYF.

The V and J genes are TRBV10-3 and TRBJ2-3; D is unclear. Germline V CDR1 and CDR2: ENHRY, SYGVKD. The V and J ends lost 2 bases and 3 bases respectively, with 6 bases between them. This CDR3 is 13 amino acids long. CDR3: CAISEAMTDTQYF. In nucleotides, the CDR3 is TGTGCCATCAGTGAGGCCATGACAGATACGCAGTATTTT.